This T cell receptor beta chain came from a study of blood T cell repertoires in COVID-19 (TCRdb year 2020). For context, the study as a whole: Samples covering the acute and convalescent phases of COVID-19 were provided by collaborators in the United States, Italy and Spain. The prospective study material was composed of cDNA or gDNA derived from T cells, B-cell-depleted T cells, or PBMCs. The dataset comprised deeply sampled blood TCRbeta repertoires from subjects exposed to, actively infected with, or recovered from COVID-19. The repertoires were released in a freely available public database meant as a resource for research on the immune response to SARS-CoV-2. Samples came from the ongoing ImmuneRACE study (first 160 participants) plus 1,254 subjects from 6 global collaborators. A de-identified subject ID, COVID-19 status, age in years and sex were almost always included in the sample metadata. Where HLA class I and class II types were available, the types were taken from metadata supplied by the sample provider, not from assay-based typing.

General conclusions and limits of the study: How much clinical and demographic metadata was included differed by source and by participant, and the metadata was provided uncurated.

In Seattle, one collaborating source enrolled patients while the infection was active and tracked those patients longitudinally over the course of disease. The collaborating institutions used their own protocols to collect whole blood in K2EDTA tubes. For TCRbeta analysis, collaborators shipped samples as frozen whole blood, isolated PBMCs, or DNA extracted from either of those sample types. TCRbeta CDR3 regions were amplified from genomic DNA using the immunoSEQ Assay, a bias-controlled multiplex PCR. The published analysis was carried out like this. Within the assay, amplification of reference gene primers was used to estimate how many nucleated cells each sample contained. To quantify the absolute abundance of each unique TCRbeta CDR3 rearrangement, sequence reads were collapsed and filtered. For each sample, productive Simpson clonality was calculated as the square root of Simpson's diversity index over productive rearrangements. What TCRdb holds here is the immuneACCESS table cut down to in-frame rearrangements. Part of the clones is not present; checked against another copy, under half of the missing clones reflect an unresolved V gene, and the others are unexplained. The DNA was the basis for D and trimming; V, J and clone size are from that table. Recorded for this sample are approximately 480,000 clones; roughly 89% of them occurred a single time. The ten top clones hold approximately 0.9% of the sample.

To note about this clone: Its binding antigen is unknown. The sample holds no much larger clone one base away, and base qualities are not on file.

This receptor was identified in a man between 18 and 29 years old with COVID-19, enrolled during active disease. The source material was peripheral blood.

At the DNA level, the sequence is TGCGCCAGCAGACGAGGGACAGGGGGCAGCGGCCAAGAGACCCAGTACTTC. This codes for CASRRGTGGSGQETQYF. The chain uses TRBV5-1 and TRBJ2-5, with 12 junctional bases fitting TRBD1. From cysteine to phenylalanine, the CDR3 is 17 amino acids long. Kept here is only the CDR3 DNA, which spans 51 bases and is read in frame from base 1. Taken from the germline V gene, the CDR1 and CDR2 loops are SGHRS and YFSETQ. The junction shows trimming of 5 bases on V and 1 base on J, and the gene matches do not reach 9 bases of it.